This T cell receptor beta chain was documented in a study of blood T cell repertoires in COVID-19. Sequencing was performed with immunoSEQ multiplex PCR; in TCRdb, only in-frame clones are kept and a portion is missing. The data show around 54,000 clones, 60% to 80% seen once. CDR3 length: 16 residues. Germline CDR1 reads SEHNR; CDR2 reads FQNEAQ (reference sequence). Trimming took 5 bases from V and 6 from J; bases not matched to a gene: 12. This chain links TRBV7-9 with TRBJ2-3; TRBD1 agrees at 9 bases. Sequencing used PBMCs or T cells enriched from blood (not recorded which). The source is a woman aged 45-60 years with acute COVID-19. The CDR3 protein is CASSRTGQGVKDTQYF. As DNA, the CDR3 is TGTGCCAGCAGCCGTACGGGACAGGGAGTAAAGGATACGCAGTATTTT.